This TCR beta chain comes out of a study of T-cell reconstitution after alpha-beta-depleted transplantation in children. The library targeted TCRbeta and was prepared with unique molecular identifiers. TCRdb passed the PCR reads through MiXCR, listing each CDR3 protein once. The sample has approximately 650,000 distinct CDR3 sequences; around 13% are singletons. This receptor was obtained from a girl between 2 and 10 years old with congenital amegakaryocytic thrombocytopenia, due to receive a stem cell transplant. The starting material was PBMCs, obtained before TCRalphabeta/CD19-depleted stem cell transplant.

The CDR3 DNA follows: TGCGCCAGCATCCCCGGGACTAGCTCCTACAATGAGCAGTTCTTC. It translates to CASIPGTSSYNEQFF. V gene TRBV5-1 combines with J gene TRBJ2-1; 8 nucleotides match TRBD2. Trimming removed 6 bases from V and 0 bases from J; junction bases left unmatched: 5. This CDR3 spans 15 amino acids. Germline V gene lookup returns CDR1 SGHRS and CDR2 YFSETQ.